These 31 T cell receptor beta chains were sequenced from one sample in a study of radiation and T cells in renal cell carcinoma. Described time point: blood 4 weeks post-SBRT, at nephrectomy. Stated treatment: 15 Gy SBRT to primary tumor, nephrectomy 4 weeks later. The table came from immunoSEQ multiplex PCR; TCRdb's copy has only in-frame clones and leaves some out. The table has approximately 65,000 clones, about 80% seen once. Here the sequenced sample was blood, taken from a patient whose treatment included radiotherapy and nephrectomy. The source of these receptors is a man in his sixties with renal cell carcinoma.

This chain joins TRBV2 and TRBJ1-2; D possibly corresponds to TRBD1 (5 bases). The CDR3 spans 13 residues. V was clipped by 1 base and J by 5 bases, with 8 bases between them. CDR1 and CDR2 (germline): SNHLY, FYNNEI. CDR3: CASSEGGLYGYTF. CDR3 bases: TGTGCCAGCAGTGAAGGGGGCCTATATGGCTACACCTTC.

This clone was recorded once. Written as DNA, the CDR3 is TGTGCCAGCACCATCCCCCGGGGGCAGGCCGAAGCTTTCTTT. Its protein product is CASTIPRGQAEAFF. The rearrangement joins TRBV28 to TRBJ1-1, with TRBD1 as a possible D gene (6 bases). Trimming pared 7 bases from V and 8 bases from J, leaving 20 bases between. Germline CDR1 is MDHEN and CDR2 is SYDVKM. This CDR3 region has 14 residues.

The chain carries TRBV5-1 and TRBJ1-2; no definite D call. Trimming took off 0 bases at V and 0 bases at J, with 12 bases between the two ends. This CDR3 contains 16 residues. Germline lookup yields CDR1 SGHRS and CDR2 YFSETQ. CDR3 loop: CASSLANGEANYGYTF. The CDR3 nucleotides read TGCGCCAGCAGCTTGGCCAACGGGGAGGCTAACTATGGCTACACCTTC.

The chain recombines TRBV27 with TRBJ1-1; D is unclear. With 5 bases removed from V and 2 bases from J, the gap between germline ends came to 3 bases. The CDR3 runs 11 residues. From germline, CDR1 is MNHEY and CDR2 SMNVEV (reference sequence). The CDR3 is CASSHNTEAFF. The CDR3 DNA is TGTGCCAGCAGTCACAACACTGAAGCTTTCTTT.

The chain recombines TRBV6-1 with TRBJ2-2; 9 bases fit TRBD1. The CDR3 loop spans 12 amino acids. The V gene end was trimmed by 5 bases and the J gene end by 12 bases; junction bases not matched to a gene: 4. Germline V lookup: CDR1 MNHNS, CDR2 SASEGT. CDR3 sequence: CASSPGTGKLFF. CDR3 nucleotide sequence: TGTGCCAGCAGTCCAGGGACAGGGAAGCTGTTTTTT.

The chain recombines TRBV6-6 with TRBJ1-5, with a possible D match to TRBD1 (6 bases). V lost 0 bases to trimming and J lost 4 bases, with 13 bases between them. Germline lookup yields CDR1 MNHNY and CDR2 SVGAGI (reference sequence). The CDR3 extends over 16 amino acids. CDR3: CASSYSGRGRNQPQHF. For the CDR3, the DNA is TGTGCCAGCAGTTACTCTGGCAGGGGAAGAAATCAGCCCCAGCATTTT.

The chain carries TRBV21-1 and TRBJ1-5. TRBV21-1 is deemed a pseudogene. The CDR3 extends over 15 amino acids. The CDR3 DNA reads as TGTGCCAGCAGCAGCAGGGGGGGACGCAATCAGCCCCAGCATTTT. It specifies CASSSRGGRNQPQHF.

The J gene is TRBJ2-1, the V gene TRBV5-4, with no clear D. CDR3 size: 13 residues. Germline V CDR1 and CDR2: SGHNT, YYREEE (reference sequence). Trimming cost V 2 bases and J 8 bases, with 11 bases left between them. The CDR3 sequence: CASSLGSLDEQFF. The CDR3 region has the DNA TGTGCCAGCAGCTTAGGCAGTCTTGATGAGCAGTTCTTC.

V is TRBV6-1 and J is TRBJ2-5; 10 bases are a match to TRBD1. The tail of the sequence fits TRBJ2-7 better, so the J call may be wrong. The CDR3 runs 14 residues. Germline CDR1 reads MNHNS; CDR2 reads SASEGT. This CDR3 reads CASSPSTGGAEQYF. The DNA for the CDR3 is TGTGCCAGCAGCCCCTCGACAGGGGGCGCCGAGCAGTACTTC.

CDR3 in amino acids: CASSVVDFTGELFF. CDR3 DNA: TGTGCCAGCAGCGTAGTTGATTTCACCGGGGAGCTGTTTTTT. V gene TRBV9 combines with J gene TRBJ2-2; no reliable D call. Trimming shortened V by 0 bases and J by 4 bases, and 7 bases separated the two germline ends. Germline values: CDR1 SGDLS, CDR2 YYNGEE. The CDR3 is 14 amino acids.

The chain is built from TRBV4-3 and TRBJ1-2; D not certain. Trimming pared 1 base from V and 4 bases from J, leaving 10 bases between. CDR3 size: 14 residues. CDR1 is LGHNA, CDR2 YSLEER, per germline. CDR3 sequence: CASSQGGLPYGYTF. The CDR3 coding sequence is TGCGCCAGCAGCCAAGGCGGACTCCCCTATGGCTACACCTTC.

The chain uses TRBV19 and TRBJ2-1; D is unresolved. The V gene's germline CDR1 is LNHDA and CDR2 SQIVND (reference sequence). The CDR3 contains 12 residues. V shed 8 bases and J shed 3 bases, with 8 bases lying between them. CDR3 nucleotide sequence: TGTGCCAGTGGGATGGACTACAATGAGCAGTTCTTC. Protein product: CASGMDYNEQFF.

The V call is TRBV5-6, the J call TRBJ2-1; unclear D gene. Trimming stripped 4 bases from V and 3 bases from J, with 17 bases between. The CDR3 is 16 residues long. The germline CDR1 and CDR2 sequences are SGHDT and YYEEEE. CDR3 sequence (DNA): TGTGCCAGCAGCGCCCGTCCACTTCCGAACTACAATGAGCAGTTCTTC. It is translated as CASSARPLPNYNEQFF.

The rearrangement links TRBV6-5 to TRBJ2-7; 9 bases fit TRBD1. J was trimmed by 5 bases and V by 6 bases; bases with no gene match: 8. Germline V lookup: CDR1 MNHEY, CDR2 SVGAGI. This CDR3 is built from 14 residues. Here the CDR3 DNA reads TGTGCCAGCAGCCGGACAGGGGCCGGTGACGAGCAGTACTTC. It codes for CASSRTGAGDEQYF.

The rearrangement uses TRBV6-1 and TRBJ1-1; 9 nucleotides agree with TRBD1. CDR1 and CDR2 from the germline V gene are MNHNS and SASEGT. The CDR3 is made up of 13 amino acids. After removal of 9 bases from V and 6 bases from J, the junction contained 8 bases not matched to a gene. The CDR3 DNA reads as TGTGCCAGTGAACTAACAGGGGGCGCTGAAGCTTTCTTT. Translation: CASELTGGAEAFF.

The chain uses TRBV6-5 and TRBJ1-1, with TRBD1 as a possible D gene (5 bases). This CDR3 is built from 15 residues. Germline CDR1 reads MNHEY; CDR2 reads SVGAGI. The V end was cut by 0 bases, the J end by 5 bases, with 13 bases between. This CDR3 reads CASSYSSRVETEAFF. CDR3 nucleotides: TGTGCCAGCAGTTACTCGAGCAGGGTCGAGACTGAAGCTTTCTTT.

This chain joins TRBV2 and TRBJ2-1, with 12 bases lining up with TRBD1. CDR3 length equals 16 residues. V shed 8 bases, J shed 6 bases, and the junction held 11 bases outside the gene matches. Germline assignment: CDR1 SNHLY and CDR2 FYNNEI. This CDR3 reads CASAKDGDRGPNEQFF. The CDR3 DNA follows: TGTGCCAGCGCAAAAGACGGGGACAGGGGGCCCAATGAGCAGTTCTTC.

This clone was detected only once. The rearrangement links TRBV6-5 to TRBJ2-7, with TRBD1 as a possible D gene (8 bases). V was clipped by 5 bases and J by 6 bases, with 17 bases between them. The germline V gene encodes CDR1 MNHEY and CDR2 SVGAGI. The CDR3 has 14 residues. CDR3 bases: TGTGCCAGCAGTAGCGGGGACAGGATGAGCGAGCAGTACTTC. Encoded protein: CASSSGDRMSEQYF.

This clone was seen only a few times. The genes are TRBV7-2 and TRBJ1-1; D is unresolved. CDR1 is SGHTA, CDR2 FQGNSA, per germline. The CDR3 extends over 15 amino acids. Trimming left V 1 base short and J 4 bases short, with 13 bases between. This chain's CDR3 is CASSLVLSLATEAFF. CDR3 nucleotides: TGTGCCAGCAGCTTAGTTCTAAGTTTGGCCACTGAAGCTTTCTTT.

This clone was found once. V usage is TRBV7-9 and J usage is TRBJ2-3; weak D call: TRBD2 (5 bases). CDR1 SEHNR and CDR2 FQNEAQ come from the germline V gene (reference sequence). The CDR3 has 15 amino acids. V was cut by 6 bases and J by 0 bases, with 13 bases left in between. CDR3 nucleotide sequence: TGTGCCAGCAGGGGGAGAGGGCCCAGCACAGATACGCAGTATTTT. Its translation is CASRGRGPSTDTQYF.

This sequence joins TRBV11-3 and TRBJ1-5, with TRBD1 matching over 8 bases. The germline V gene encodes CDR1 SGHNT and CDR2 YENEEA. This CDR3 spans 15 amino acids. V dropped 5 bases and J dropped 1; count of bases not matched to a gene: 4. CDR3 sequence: CASSLGQGSNQPQHF. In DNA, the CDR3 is TGTGCCAGCAGCCTCGGACAGGGAAGCAATCAGCCCCAGCATTTT.

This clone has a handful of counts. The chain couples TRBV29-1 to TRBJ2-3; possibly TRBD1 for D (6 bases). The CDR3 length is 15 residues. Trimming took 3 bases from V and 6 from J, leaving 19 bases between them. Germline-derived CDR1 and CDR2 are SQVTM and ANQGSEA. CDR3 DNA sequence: TGCAGCGTTGAGGGGTTCAGGGGCGAGGTGGATACGCAGTATTTT. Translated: CSVEGFRGEVDTQYF.

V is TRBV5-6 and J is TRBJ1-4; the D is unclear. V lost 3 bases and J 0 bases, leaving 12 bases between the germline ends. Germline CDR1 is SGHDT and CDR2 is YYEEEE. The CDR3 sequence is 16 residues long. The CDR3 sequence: CASSSPTRATNEKLFF. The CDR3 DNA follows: TGTGCCAGCAGCTCGCCGACACGCGCAACTAATGAAAAACTGTTTTTT.

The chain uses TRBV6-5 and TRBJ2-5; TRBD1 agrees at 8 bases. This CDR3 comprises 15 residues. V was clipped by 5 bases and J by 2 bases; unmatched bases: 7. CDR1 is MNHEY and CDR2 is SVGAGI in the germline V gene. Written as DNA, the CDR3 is TGTGCCAGCAGTCGGACAGGGTACAGTCAAGAGACCCAGTACTTC. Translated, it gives CASSRTGYSQETQYF.

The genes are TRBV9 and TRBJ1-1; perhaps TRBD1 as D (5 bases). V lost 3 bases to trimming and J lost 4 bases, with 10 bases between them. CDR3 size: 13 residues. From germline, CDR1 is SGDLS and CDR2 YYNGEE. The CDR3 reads CASSEIGATEAFF. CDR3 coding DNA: TGTGCCAGCAGCGAGATAGGGGCCACTGAAGCTTTCTTT.

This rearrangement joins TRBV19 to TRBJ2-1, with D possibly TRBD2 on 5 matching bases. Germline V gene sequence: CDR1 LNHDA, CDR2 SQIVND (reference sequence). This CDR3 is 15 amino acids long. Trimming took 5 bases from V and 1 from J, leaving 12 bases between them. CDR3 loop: CASSPGLASYNEQFF. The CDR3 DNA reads TGTGCCAGTAGTCCCGGACTGGCTTCCTACAATGAGCAGTTCTTC.

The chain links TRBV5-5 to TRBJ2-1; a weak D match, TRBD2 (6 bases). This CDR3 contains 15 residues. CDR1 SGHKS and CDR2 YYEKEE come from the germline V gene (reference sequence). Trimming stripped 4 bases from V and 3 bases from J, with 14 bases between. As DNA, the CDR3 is TGTGCCAGCAGCATCTGGGGGGATAGCTACAATGAGCAGTTCTTC. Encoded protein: CASSIWGDSYNEQFF.

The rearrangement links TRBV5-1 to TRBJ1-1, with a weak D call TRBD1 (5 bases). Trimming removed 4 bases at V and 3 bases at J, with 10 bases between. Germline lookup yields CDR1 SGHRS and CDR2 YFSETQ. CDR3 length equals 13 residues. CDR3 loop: CASSGTQDTEAFF. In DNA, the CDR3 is TGCGCCAGCAGCGGGACTCAGGACACTGAAGCTTTCTTT. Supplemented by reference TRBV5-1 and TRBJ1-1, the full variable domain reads KAGVTQTPRYLIKTRGQQVTLSCSPISGHRSVSWYQQTPGQGLQFLFEYFSETQRNKGNFPGRFSGRQFSNSRSEMNVSTLELGDSALYLCASSGTQDTEAFFGQGTRLTVV.

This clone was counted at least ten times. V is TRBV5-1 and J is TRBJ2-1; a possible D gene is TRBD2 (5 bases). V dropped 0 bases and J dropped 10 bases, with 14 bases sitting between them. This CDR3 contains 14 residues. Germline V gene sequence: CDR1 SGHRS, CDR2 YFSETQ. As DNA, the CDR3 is TGCGCCAGCAGCTTGGCACTAGACGCAGACGAGCAGTTCTTC. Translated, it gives CASSLALDADEQFF.

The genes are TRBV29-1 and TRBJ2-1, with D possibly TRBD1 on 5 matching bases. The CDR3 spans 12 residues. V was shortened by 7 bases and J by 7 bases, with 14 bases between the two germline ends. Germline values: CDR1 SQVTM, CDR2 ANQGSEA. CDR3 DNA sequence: TGCAGCGGGAAGATTAGGGGTAATGAGCAGTTCTTC. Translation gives CSGKIRGNEQFF.

Here the CDR3 reads CASSQGQSSYNSPLHF. CDR3 in DNA: TGCGCCAGCAGCCAGGGACAGAGCTCCTATAATTCACCCCTCCACTTT. J is TRBJ1-6 and V is TRBV5-1; 7 positions agree with TRBD1. This CDR3 region has 16 residues. CDR1 and CDR2 from the germline V gene are SGHRS and YFSETQ. The V gene end was trimmed by 4 bases and the J gene end by 0 bases; junction bases not matched to a gene: 4.